Sequencing of this T cell receptor beta chain was carried out in a study of molecular identifiers for immune sequencing clone quantification. Study findings and constraints: Underestimated sizes of highly expanded clones could result from identical TCR molecules that share a barcode.

Using its own MiXCR run on the PCR reads, TCRdb lists one record per CDR3 protein. The data hold about 300,000 distinct CDR3 sequences, with about 20% observed a single time. This clonotype was recorded at least ten times. Its antigen is not known. For naive CD8 T cells, sorting used the CD8+CD4-CCR7+CD45RA+ phenotype. Sequencing was performed on naive CD8+ T cells from blood, with Jurkat cell RNA spiked in. Subset noted: FACS-sorted CD8+CD4-CCR7+CD45RA+ naive T cells. This sequence originates from a human donor in good health. Some libraries in this study had Jurkat cell RNA spiked in.

CDR3 region: CATSDSYNEQFF. The CDR3, as DNA: TGTGCCACCAGTGATTCGTACAATGAGCAGTTCTTC. V and J are TRBV24-1 and TRBJ2-1; D is unresolved. Germline V gene data show CDR1 as KGHDR and CDR2 as SFDVKD. The CDR3 sequence is 12 residues long. Deletions cut 2 bases from V and 4 bases from J, with 2 bases between.